Given below is one T cell receptor (beta chain) in context. What it recognizes is unknown. Germline V gene sequence: CDR1 ENHRY, CDR2 SYGVKD. The V gene end was trimmed by 5 bases and the J gene end by 1 base; junction bases not matched to a gene: 1. CDR3 length equals 13 residues. This entry comes from a study of identical twins. Via MiXCR, TCRdb re-called the 5' RACE reads, giving one row per CDR3 protein. The data contain 500,000 or so distinct CDR3 sequences, approximately 22% of them singletons. Study findings and constraints: Models came in too low on out-of-frame TCR alpha sharing in monozygotic twins.

These same records also appear under a second study, on T cells expressing NK-cell markers. Turning to that study: Beta-chain profiling covered CD3+CD56+NKG2C+, CD3+CD56+NKG2C- and CD3+CD56-NKG2C+ sorted subsets.

Sequenced material: CD4+ T cells sorted from blood. V gene TRBV10-3 combines with J gene TRBJ1-1, with 7 positions matching TRBD1. The TCR comes from a young woman in good health. CDR3 sequence (DNA): TGTGCCATCAGTAGGGGGCAGAACACTGAAGCTTTCTTT. It codes for CAISRGQNTEAFF.